This TCR beta chain derives from a study of T cell changes during pregnancy in multiple sclerosis. Clones were sequenced by immunoSEQ multiplex PCR, and TCRdb holds only the in-frame ones, with some missing. This table holds 70,000 to 95,000 clones, 85% to 95% found once. The CDR3 is made up of 15 amino acids. V dropped 7 bases and J dropped 4; count of bases not matched to a gene: 11. Germline V CDR1 and CDR2: SGHRS, YFSETQ. The specimen was peripheral blood, collected in the third trimester of pregnancy. The rearrangement joins TRBV5-1 to TRBJ2-7, with 10 bases fitting TRBD1. The TCR originated in a female donor with multiple sclerosis, enrolled in a pregnancy study. CDR3 region: CASHQAGQGIYEQYF. DNA of the CDR3: TGCGCCAGCCATCAAGCGGGACAGGGGATTTACGAGCAGTACTTC.